A single T cell receptor beta chain is shown here with its context. This specimen includes other DNA sequences encoding the same CDR3. The sample belongs to a study of control samples from healthy donors and cancer patients. This CDR3 region has 15 residues. V trimming: 4 bases; J trimming: 2 bases; junction bases outside the gene matches: 2. CDR1 is LGHDT and CDR2 is YNNKEL in the germline V gene (reference sequence). TCRdb's copy holds only in-frame clones and misses some; the assay was immunoSEQ multiplex PCR. Here the sample spans 100,000 to 150,000 clones, 90% being singletons. The V gene is TRBV3-1 (or the pseudogene TRBV3-2), the J gene TRBJ2-5, with 12 positions matching TRBD2. This TCR was sampled from a man between 18 and 35 years old in good health. Input material: blood. The CDR3 nucleotides read TGTGCCAGCAGCCTCGGACTAGCGGGGCAAGAGACCCAGTACTTC. Encoded protein: CASSLGLAGQETQYF.